The present T cell receptor beta chain was sequenced within a study of T cell responses to AZD1222 COVID-19 vaccine (TCRdb year 2021). Context from the whole study: AZD1222 recipients with second doses at about 4 weeks or about 12 weeks were pooled, because spike-specific TCR depth and breadth did not differ between schedules. TCR sequencing covered some 250 trial participants: 200 to 220 given two doses of AZD1222 and some 25 given two doses of MenACWY control vaccine. Trial participants were enrolled by age into subgroups of 18-55, 56-69 and 70-plus years, and around 150, 29 and 61 TCR-sequenced participants, respectively, were included in these subgroups. Points the paper makes about the study in general: Vaccine-associated CD4 TCRs spanned the whole spike protein, with dominant responses in regions 160-218 and 743-854. Because no day 14 peak-response samples were available, the repertoires could be characterized only after the peak T cell response. The 56-69-year group was small, and its depth increase did not reach significance, likely because of low power. Participants were mostly white British and included more females than males, and it was suggested by the authors that clonal diversity may have been underestimated. A significant rise in spike-specific TCR breadth and depth was observed after two AZD1222 doses relative to day 0 and relative to MenACWY recipients. Conclusions about previously exposed vaccinees are limited, since just five to seven AZD1222 recipients were seropositive for SARS-CoV-2 at baseline. Epitopes outside the regions mutated in the B.1.351 and B.1.1.7 variants were reportedly recognized by nearly half of the unique spike-specific TCRs.

The CDR3 regions of human TCRbeta chains were analyzed by immunosequencing. From the authors' description of their analysis: TCRs in the repertoires were matched against a reference library of SARS-CoV-2-specific TCRs that had been generated with the MIRA antigen-specificity platform. Breadth was defined as the fraction of unique TCRs that were SARS-CoV-2-associated, and depth was defined as the fraction of total T cells that were SARS-CoV-2-associated. Each spike-specific TCR was assigned to its reactive spike region and to a CD4 or CD8 class using the MIRA data. Log10-transformed breadth and depth values were compared by one-way ANOVA with Sidak's multiple comparisons tests. TCRdb mirrors the immuneACCESS table, restricted to in-frame sequences. Some clones are absent from its copies; in checked studies, under half trace to an unresolved V gene, and the reason for the others is unknown. Clone size and V and J calls were adopted from that table, with D and trimming inferred from the DNA. Here the sample has 95,000 to 110,000 clones; roughly 93% occur a single time. Less than 5% of the sample is held by the ten biggest clonotypes.

Points on this clone: Its cognate antigen has yet to be identified. Per-base quality was not reported, and no clone a single base away is much larger than it.

The time point label of this sample denotes: baseline before first vaccination. The vaccinee samples were drawn from two UK trials, COV001 and COV002, one of which was a single-blind randomized controlled phase 2/3 trial testing AZD1222 (ChAdOx1 nCoV-19) in healthy adults. Trial participant PBMC samples were collected at day 0 and day 28 after the second dose for TCRbeta chain sequencing. In the germline V gene (reference sequence), CDR1 corresponds to LGHDT and CDR2 to YNNKEL. Counted from cysteine to phenylalanine, this CDR3 has 13 amino acids. Kept here is only the CDR3 DNA, which spans 39 bases and is read in frame from base 1. Trimming removed 7 bases from V and 6 bases from J, leaving 12 bases between the germline ends.

Sequencing was performed on peripheral blood, taken on day 0 of AZD1222 vaccination. The sequence is built from TRBV3-1 (or the pseudogene TRBV3-2) and TRBJ2-2; the D segment cannot be called with confidence. This TCR was recovered from an adult in good health. The CDR3 region reads CASTPARAGELFF. The DNA sequence is TGTGCCAGCACGCCAGCCCGGGCCGGGGAGCTGTTTTTT.